This T cell receptor (beta chain) was captured in a study of beta chain features in type 1 diabetes. Sequencing targeted expressed TCRB transcripts, as all isolated RNA had been reverse transcribed. Profiling relied on immunoSEQ multiplex PCR, and the TCRdb table lists in-frame clones only, not all of them. The sample has under 450,000 clones, around 14% seen once. The CDR3 runs 16 residues. J lost 5 bases, V lost 2 bases, and 10 bases had no gene match. From germline, CDR1 is SGDLS and CDR2 YYNGEE. In this sample, this clone turned up a few times. The origin of this receptor is a man between 25 and 39 years old in good health. J is TRBJ2-7 and V is TRBV9; 10 bases fit TRBD2. The specimen was naive CD4+ T cells from blood. The CDR3, as DNA: TGTGCCAGCAGCGTCTCCGGGACTAGCGTCCCTAACGAGCAGTACTTC. Its translation: CASSVSGTSVPNEQYF.